Listed below are T cell receptor beta chains from one sample, sequenced in a study of T cell repertoires in cytomegalovirus infection. These receptors lack a known antigen. TCRdb recomputed calls from the reads with MiXCR, one row per CDR3 protein. The sample contains 750,000 to 950,000 distinct CDR3 sequences, around 29% of which appear only once. Sequences were derived from cultured CD8+ T cells from PBMCs, sampled from culture after CMV antigen stimulation. All receptors come from a human donor in good health (CMV status not recorded). Some clones in this sample may be carry-over from other donors' samples. Both conserved end residues are part of each CDR3. D genes are given only for firm matches. Rows may omit the clone size; those that give it use once, few, many or a size class.

j_call: TRBJ2-3; d_call: TRBD2; clone_size: few; v_call: TRBV12-3/TRBV12-4; cdr3_aa: CASRNAAGGNTDTQYF; cdr3_nt: TGTGCCAGCAGGAATGCGGCGGGGGGCAATACAGATACGCAGTATTTT
j_call: TRBJ2-7; d_call: -; clone_size: -; v_call: TRBV7-9; cdr3_aa: CASSPPRRLEVYEQYF; cdr3_nt: TGTGCCAGCAGCCCGCCCCGCAGACTAGAGGTCTACGAGCAGTACTTC
j_call: TRBJ2-5; d_call: TRBD1; clone_size: -; v_call: TRBV11-3; cdr3_aa: CASSPSTGGSETQYF; cdr3_nt: TGTGCCAGCAGCCCCTCGACAGGGGGCAGCGAGACCCAGTACTTC
j_call: TRBJ1-4; d_call: -; clone_size: -; v_call: TRBV4-1; cdr3_aa: CASSQDWTNEKLFF; cdr3_nt: TGCGCCAGCAGCCAAGATTGGACTAATGAAAAACTGTTTTTT
j_call: TRBJ1-4; d_call: -; clone_size: once; v_call: TRBV7-8; cdr3_aa: CASSFEATNEKLFF; cdr3_nt: TGTGCCAGCAGCTTCGAAGCAACTAATGAAAAACTGTTTTTT
j_call: TRBJ2-5; d_call: TRBD2; clone_size: -; v_call: TRBV19; cdr3_aa: CASSILTSGAQETQYF; cdr3_nt: TGTGCCAGTAGTATCTTGACTAGCGGGGCACAAGAGACCCAGTACTTC
j_call: TRBJ2-2; d_call: TRBD2; clone_size: few; v_call: TRBV7-9; cdr3_aa: CASGSLAGATTGELFF; cdr3_nt: TGTGCCAGCGGCTCCCTAGCGGGGGCCACCACCGGGGAGCTGTTTTTT
j_call: TRBJ1-2; d_call: TRBD1; clone_size: -; v_call: TRBV27; cdr3_aa: CVSSGSRGYGYTF; cdr3_nt: TGTGTCAGCAGTGGGTCCAGGGGGTATGGCTACACCTTC
j_call: TRBJ1-2; d_call: -; clone_size: -; v_call: TRBV7-9; cdr3_aa: CASSSQAAHGGYTF; cdr3_nt: TGTGCCAGCAGCTCCCAGGCCGCCCACGGAGGCTACACCTTC
j_call: TRBJ2-1; d_call: TRBD2; clone_size: -; v_call: TRBV24-1; cdr3_aa: CATSDFGLAGDYNEQFF; cdr3_nt: TGTGCCACCAGTGATTTTGGACTAGCGGGGGATTACAATGAGCAGTTCTTC
j_call: TRBJ1-6; d_call: -; clone_size: -; v_call: TRBV4-3; cdr3_aa: CASSQDGLPGNSPLHF; cdr3_nt: TGCGCCAGCAGCCAAGATGGCCTCCCGGGGAATTCACCCCTCCACTTT
j_call: TRBJ1-5; d_call: -; clone_size: -; v_call: TRBV12-3/TRBV12-4; cdr3_aa: CASRISKQPQHF; cdr3_nt: TGTGCCAGCAGGATCTCGAAACAGCCCCAGCATTTT
j_call: TRBJ2-2; d_call: TRBD1; clone_size: -; v_call: TRBV14; cdr3_aa: CASSQEMTGTNTGELFF; cdr3_nt: TGTGCCAGCAGCCAGGAGATGACAGGGACGAACACCGGGGAGCTGTTTTTT
j_call: TRBJ1-2; d_call: -; clone_size: few; v_call: TRBV7-9; cdr3_aa: CASLGAFYGYTF; cdr3_nt: TGTGCCAGCTTAGGAGCATTCTATGGCTACACCTTC
j_call: TRBJ2-3; d_call: TRBD2; clone_size: -; v_call: TRBV11-2; cdr3_aa: CASSIRGVTDTQYF; cdr3_nt: TGTGCCAGCAGCATCCGGGGGGTCACAGATACGCAGTATTTT
j_call: TRBJ1-1; d_call: TRBD1; clone_size: -; v_call: TRBV7-9; cdr3_aa: CASSFSTGEGGTEAFF; cdr3_nt: TGTGCCAGCAGCTTTTCGACAGGGGAAGGAGGAACTGAAGCTTTCTTT
j_call: TRBJ2-2; d_call: TRBD1; clone_size: few; v_call: TRBV7-6; cdr3_aa: CASSLFFGTGVSTGELFF; cdr3_nt: TGTGCCAGCAGCTTATTTTTTGGGACAGGGGTGAGCACCGGGGAGCTGTTTTTT
j_call: TRBJ1-3; d_call: -; clone_size: -; v_call: TRBV9; cdr3_aa: CASSVGPNSGNTIYF; cdr3_nt: TGTGCCAGCAGCGTAGGGCCGAACTCTGGAAACACCATATATTTT
j_call: TRBJ2-5; d_call: TRBD2; clone_size: -; v_call: TRBV7-3; cdr3_aa: CASSSGLAFGETQYF; cdr3_nt: TGTGCCAGCAGCTCGGGACTAGCGTTTGGGGAGACCCAGTACTTC
j_call: TRBJ2-3; d_call: -; clone_size: -; v_call: TRBV12-3/TRBV12-4; cdr3_aa: CASSLGRYPGTDTQYF; cdr3_nt: TGTGCCAGCAGTTTAGGACGCTACCCCGGCACAGATACGCAGTATTTT